This TCR beta chain stems from a study of T cells expressing NK-cell markers (dated by TCRdb to the early 2020s). With respect to the entire study: Three sorted T-cell subsets (CD3+CD56+NKG2C+, CD3+CD56+NKG2C- and CD3+CD56-NKG2C+) from under ten donors had their TCR beta-chain repertoires profiled. Among the eight sequenced donors, seven were HCMV-seropositive and one was HCMV-seronegative. Sequencing of the libraries produced 2 x 150 bp reads on Illumina HiSeq 2000/2500, MiSeq or NextSeq. All eight donors whose samples were sequenced were randomly selected healthy volunteers, three of them men and five women. General findings and caveats noted by the study authors: Those dominant clonotypes were again the most abundant among CD3+CD56-NKG2C+ cells in a handful of donors, at about 25-60.1%. Whether the expanded NKG2C-expressing T cell clones were specific for HCMV antigens was left unclear. For five or six donors, the dominant CD3+CD56+NKG2C+ clonotypes were among the top 10 CD8+ clonotypes and accounted for about 1.0-7.5% of CD8+ T cells.

On this clonotype itself: This receptor's antigen is unknown.

From the cysteine through the phenylalanine, the CDR3 covers 13 amino acids. The DNA is not on file. The germline V gene specifies SGHDT as CDR1 and YYEEEE as CDR2. HCMV serostatus was determined by detecting HCMV-specific IgG in serum with a commercial ELISA kit. Ficoll density gradient centrifugation was used to isolate peripheral blood mononuclear cells from blood. Sequencing took place on an Illumina HiSeq 2000. 5'RACE template switching, by which a universal primer site and unique molecular identifiers were added, was used to make TCR beta cDNA libraries. cDNA synthesis was primed from the TCR beta constant segment and was followed by two successive PCR amplification steps. The paper's processing steps were these. Reads were demultiplexed and grouped by UMI with MIGEC, and clonotypes were assembled and quantified with MiTCR. To exclude erroneous sequences, any TCR cDNA sequence not supported by at least two reads was discarded. Downstream repertoire analysis used the tcR package, and clonotypes were matched across fractions by CDR3 nucleotide sequence plus V segment. VDJmatch was used to annotate antigen specificity against VDJdb, with one amino acid substitution in CDR3 allowed. With the reads reprocessed by TCRdb, a single entry stands for each CDR3 protein sequence and no DNA is reported. Clone size and V and J calls follow TCRdb, not the original study. The sample has approximately 380,000 distinct CDR3 sequences on record. The ten largest account for around 5.3% of the sample.

This receptor was obtained from a man aged 18-75 years in good health. The V gene is TRBV5-6 and the J gene is TRBJ1-2. Sequencing was carried out using blood T cells: a sorted CD56 or NKG2C T cell subset, CD4+ or CD8+ T cells, or bulk PBMC T cells (not recorded which). The CDR3 corresponds to CASGRGTLEGYTF.